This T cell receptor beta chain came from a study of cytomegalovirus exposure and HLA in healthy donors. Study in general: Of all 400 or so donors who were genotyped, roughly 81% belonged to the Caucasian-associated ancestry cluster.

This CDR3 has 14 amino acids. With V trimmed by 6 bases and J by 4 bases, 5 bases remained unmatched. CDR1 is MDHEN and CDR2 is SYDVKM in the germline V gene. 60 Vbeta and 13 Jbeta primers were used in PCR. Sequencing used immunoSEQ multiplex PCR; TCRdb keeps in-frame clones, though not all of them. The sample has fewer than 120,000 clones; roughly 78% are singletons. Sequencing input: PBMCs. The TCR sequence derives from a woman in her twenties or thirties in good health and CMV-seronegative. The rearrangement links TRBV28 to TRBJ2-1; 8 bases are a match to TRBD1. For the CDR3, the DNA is TGTGCCAGCAGAGGGACAGGATTTTACAATGAGCAGTTCTTC. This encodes CASRGTGFYNEQFF.